This T cell receptor (beta chain) was captured by sequencing in a study of blood T cell repertoires in COVID-19. Study overall: Whether acute or convalescent, the COVID-19 samples came from the United States, Italy and Spain. The analysed material was cDNA or gDNA that came from T cells, B-cell-depleted T cells, or PBMCs.

In the original workflow: Reference gene primer amplification gave nucleated cell count estimates. Here immunoSEQ multiplex PCR was the method, and the copy in TCRdb shows in-frame clones only, minus some. The V and J calls and clone size were taken over from that table, and D and trimming were inferred from the DNA. The sample consists of tens of thousands of clones, about 91% of them appearing once. CDR1 is MNHEY and CDR2 is SMNVEV in the germline V gene (reference sequence). CDR3 length: 11 amino acids. The V end was cut by 4 bases, the J end by 7 bases, with 8 bases between. The rearrangement uses TRBV27 and TRBJ2-7; a possible D gene is TRBD1 (6 bases). This TCR was recovered from a woman of 80 years or more with acute or convalescent COVID-19. Sequencing was carried out using peripheral blood. CDR3 sequence (DNA): TGTGCCAGCAGTTCCAGGGGAGAGCAGTACTTC. Translated: CASSSRGEQYF.